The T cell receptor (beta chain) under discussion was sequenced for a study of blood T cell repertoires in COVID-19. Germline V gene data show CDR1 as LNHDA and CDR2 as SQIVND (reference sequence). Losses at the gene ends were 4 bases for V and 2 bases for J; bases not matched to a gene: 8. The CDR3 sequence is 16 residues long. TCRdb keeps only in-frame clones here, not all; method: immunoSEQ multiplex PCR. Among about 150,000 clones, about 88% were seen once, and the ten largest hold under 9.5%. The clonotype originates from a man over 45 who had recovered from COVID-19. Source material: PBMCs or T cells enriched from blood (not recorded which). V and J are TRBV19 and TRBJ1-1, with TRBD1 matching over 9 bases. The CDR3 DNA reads TGTGCCAGTAGTAGGAGACAGGGGGGAACCAACACTGAAGCTTTCTTT. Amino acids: CASSRRQGGTNTEAFF.